This is a list of T cell receptor beta chains from one sample in a study of regulatory T cells. Libraries were prepared by immunoSEQ multiplex PCR; TCRdb keeps only in-frame clonotypes and omits some of them. Among about 17,000 clones listed, around 84% were seen once. Input material: conventional CD4+ T cells sorted from blood. These receptors all come from a person aged 25-39 years with CD3G deficiency. CDR3s leave out the opening cysteine and the closing phenylalanine or tryptophan. D genes are given only for firm matches.

J,V,D,CDR3
TRBJ1-5,TRBV28,TRBD1,ASSLPGQGSNQPQH
TRBJ1-1,TRBV11-2,-,ASSLIRNTEAF
TRBJ2-7,TRBV28,-,ATQSRGRYEQY
TRBJ2-7,TRBV6-1,TRBD2,ASRSGTSGKYEQY
TRBJ2-7,TRBV5-1,-,ASSLGPYGSYEQY
TRBJ2-5,TRBV30,TRBD1,AWSVPQGWGETQY
TRBJ2-2,TRBV19,TRBD1,ASRPRQGAITGELF
TRBJ2-2,TRBV9,-,ASSVSWTGELF
TRBJ2-6,TRBV7-8,TRBD1,ASSFRGQGYSGANVLT
TRBJ2-3,TRBV7-9,TRBD2,ASSGTSRPGSTDTQY
TRBJ2-7,TRBV5-5,-,ASSPPPGASYEQY
TRBJ1-1,TRBV6-1,-,ASSEGGIIREAF
TRBJ2-5,TRBV6-1,TRBD2,ASSPHGGRSETQY
TRBJ2-7,TRBV7-2,-,ASSFSLGEQY
TRBJ1-1,TRBV14,-,ASSRGATEAF
TRBJ2-7,TRBV6-1,-,ASSEAGSRDEQY
TRBJ1-2,TRBV28,TRBD1,ASSFGTGWNGYT
TRBJ1-1,TRBV5-1,TRBD1,ASSPETGGTEAF
TRBJ1-2,TRBV6-1,TRBD1,ASSRGQGIDYGYT
TRBJ2-3,TRBV28,TRBD2,ASSLQRRGADTQY
TRBJ1-5,TRBV11-3,TRBD1,ASSLWTGKSVSNQPQH
TRBJ1-1,TRBV28,-,ASSLNSLNTEAF
TRBJ2-2,TRBV11-2,-,ASARASATGELF
TRBJ2-3,TRBV29-1,-,SVEPVRRGGSTDTQY